Many counts were recorded for the clone carrying this T cell receptor beta chain. Its cognate antigen is unknown. This entry comes from a study of regulatory T cells in long-lasting Graves disease. Germline V gene sequence: CDR1 MDHEN, CDR2 SYDVKM. The V end lost 7 bases, the J end lost 7 bases, and 20 bases lay between the germline ends. CDR3 size: 14 residues. Study findings and constraints: More public clonotypes were shared by persistent patients (about 3,000) than by new patients (roughly 970).

Time point meaning: newly diagnosed GD, antithyroid drugs for less than 3 months. RNA from PBMCs was the source of the TCR library. According to the study, TCR beta libraries were built with iRepertoire HTBI primers and CDR3-region Arm-PCR. TCRdb re-derived calls from the multiplex PCR reads in MiXCR, one entry per CDR3 protein. The data show 240,000 or so distinct CDR3 sequences, roughly a fifth seen once. The sample consisted of peripheral blood mononuclear cells (PBMCs), taken at new diagnosis, from a patient treated with antithyroid drugs. V usage is TRBV28 and J usage is TRBJ2-7; D tentatively reads TRBD1 or TRBD2 (5 bases each). The sequence was obtained from a female donor with Graves disease. CDR3 bases: TGTGCCAGCAACTCTCAGGGAGCGACGGGGGAGCAGTACTTC. Protein: CASNSQGATGEQYF.